The 21 T cell receptor beta chains reported below all come from one sample, sequenced in a study of T cell responses to AZD1222 COVID-19 vaccine. Some clones are missing from TCRdb's copy, which holds only in-frame ones; the method was immunoSEQ multiplex PCR. The repertoire holds some 150,000 clones, with just over 90% as singletons. The sample was peripheral blood, taken on day 0 of MenACWY control vaccination. The origin of the receptors is an adult in good health.

V gene TRBV29-1 combines with J gene TRBJ1-1; D might be TRBD1 (6 bases). The CDR3 is 14 residues long. In germline, CDR1 is SQVTM, CDR2 ANQGSEA. The germline V and J ends were trimmed by 7 bases and 0 bases, with 15 bases remaining between them. CDR3 in amino acids: CSGGHGGLNTEAFF. The CDR3 nucleotides are TGCAGCGGGGGGCACGGGGGCTTGAACACTGAAGCTTTCTTT.

This chain uses TRBV28 with TRBJ2-1; 14 nucleotides line up with TRBD2. After removal of 5 bases from V and 8 bases from J, the junction contained 11 bases not matched to a gene. The CDR3 is 17 residues long. In germline, CDR1 is MDHEN, CDR2 SYDVKM. The CDR3 nucleotides are TGTGCCAGCAGTCGAAGGAGGGGACTAGCGGGAGTCCATGAGCAGTTCTTC. It specifies CASSRRRGLAGVHEQFF.

The DNA of the CDR3 is TGTGCCAGCAGCGACGAGTATGGCTACACCTTC. Protein: CASSDEYGYTF. The chain joins TRBV7-8 to TRBJ1-2; D uncertain. The CDR3 is made up of 11 amino acids. The ends were cut back, 5 bases at V and 5 bases at J, with 6 bases in the middle. Germline V gene lookup returns CDR1 SGHVS and CDR2 FQNEAQ.

The chain is built from TRBV27 and TRBJ1-2; 10 nucleotides agree with TRBD1. V shed 7 bases, J shed 6 bases, and the junction held 8 bases outside the gene matches. Germline CDR1 MNHEY, CDR2 SMNVEV (reference sequence). The CDR3 length is 14 residues. The CDR3 DNA reads TGTGCCAGCACCCAGACAGGGGGCGCGGATGGCTACACCTTC. Encoded protein: CASTQTGGADGYTF.

V gene TRBV10-2 combines with J gene TRBJ1-2; D unclear. CDR1 and CDR2 (germline): WSHSY, SAAADI. V was shortened by 4 bases and J by 0 bases, with 12 bases between the two germline ends. This CDR3 region has 15 residues. The CDR3 loop reads CASSVSRGPNYGYTF. CDR3 DNA sequence: TGCGCCAGCAGTGTCAGCCGCGGCCCTAACTATGGCTACACCTTC.

This clone was seen a single time. This sequence joins TRBV19 and TRBJ2-3; TRBD2 matches at 7 bases. The CDR3 runs to 13 residues. Unmatched junction bases numbered 0, after V lost 6 bases and J lost 0 bases. Germline V gene sequence: CDR1 LNHDA, CDR2 SQIVND (reference sequence). CDR3 DNA sequence: TGTGCCAGTAGGCGGGAGAGCACAGATACGCAGTATTTT. Protein product: CASRRESTDTQYF.

The rearrangement links TRBV11-1 to TRBJ1-2, with D possibly TRBD1 on 6 matching bases. This CDR3 spans 13 amino acids. The germline V gene has CDR1 SGHAT and CDR2 FQDESV (reference sequence). Trimming stripped 4 bases from V and 4 bases from J, with 10 bases between. The CDR3 nucleotides are TGTGCCAGCAGCTCTGACAGGAGCTATGGCTACACCTTC. Translated, it gives CASSSDRSYGYTF.

The chain couples TRBV28 to TRBJ2-3, with 8 bases matching TRBD2. Germline CDR1 is MDHEN and CDR2 is SYDVKM. CDR3 length: 17 amino acids. V was pared by 6 bases and J by 2 bases, with 13 bases of the junction left unmatched. This CDR3 is CASSDPRSGTHTDTQYF. The DNA for the CDR3 is TGTGCCAGCAGCGACCCCCGTAGCGGGACCCACACAGATACGCAGTATTTT.

DNA for the CDR3: TGTGCCTGGAGTGCCCCGGACAGATCCAATCAGCCCCAGCATTTT. Translation gives CAWSAPDRSNQPQHF. The J gene is TRBJ1-5, the V gene TRBV30, with D possibly being TRBD1 (6 bases). This CDR3 region has 15 residues. CDR1 and CDR2 from the germline V gene are GTSNPN and SVGIG (reference sequence). The V gene lost 1 base and the J gene lost 3 bases, with 13 bases spanning the gap.

The gene calls are TRBV9 and TRBJ2-5, with TRBD2 as a possible D gene (5 bases). Germline-derived CDR1 and CDR2 are SGDLS and YYNGEE. V lost 7 bases and J 5 bases, leaving 9 bases between the germline ends. There are 11 residues in the CDR3. Here the CDR3 reads CASGGWETQYF. For the CDR3, the DNA is TGTGCCAGCGGAGGATGGGAGACCCAGTACTTC.

This clone was observed a handful of times. The genes are TRBV19 and TRBJ2-2, with D unresolved. Trimming cost V 3 bases and J 7 bases, with 6 bases left between them. Germline CDR1 is LNHDA and CDR2 is SQIVND (reference sequence). The CDR3 covers 12 residues. The CDR3 sequence: CASSMSLGELFF. The CDR3 bases are TGTGCCAGTAGTATGAGCCTCGGGGAGCTGTTTTTT. Combining the CDR3 with reference TRBV19 and TRBJ2-2 gives the whole variable domain DGGITQSPKYLFRKEGQNVTLSCEQNLNHDAMYWYRQDPGQGLRLIYYSQIVNDFQKGDIAEGYSVSREKKESFPLTVTSAQKNPTAFYLCASSMSLGELFFGEGSRLTVL.

This chain connects TRBV29-1 to TRBJ2-5; tentative D call: TRBD2 (5 bases). The CDR3 length is 13 residues. V shed 6 bases and J shed 4 bases, with 15 bases lying between them. The germline V gene encodes CDR1 SQVTM and CDR2 ANQGSEA. The CDR3 DNA reads as TGCAGCGTAGGTGCCTACGCGGGAGAGACCCAGTACTTC. The encoded protein is CSVGAYAGETQYF. The whole variable domain, filled in from reference TRBV29-1 and TRBJ2-5, reads SAVISQKPSRDICQRGTSLTIQCQVDSQVTMMFWYRQQPGQSLTLIATANQGSEATYESGFVIDKFPISRPNLTFSTLTVSNMSPEDSSIYLCSVGAYAGETQYFGPGTRLLVL.

V gene TRBV5-1 combines with J gene TRBJ1-2; D is undetermined. The CDR3 sequence is 12 residues long. V gave up 9 bases and J gave up 10 bases, with 19 bases separating them. The germline gives CDR1 SGHRS, CDR2 YFSETQ. The chain's CDR3 is CATSQYSGDYTF. DNA for the CDR3: TGCGCCACCTCCCAATATAGCGGCGACTACACCTTC.

This chain connects TRBV6-5 to TRBJ2-1, with a tentative D call TRBD1 (6 bases). Germline lookup yields CDR1 MNHEY and CDR2 SVGAGI. With 6 bases removed from V and 9 bases from J, the gap between germline ends came to 18 bases. This CDR3 is built from 14 residues. The DNA of the CDR3 is TGTGCCAGCAGCCAAAACCCAGGGGAGTCTGAGCAGTTCTTC. Its translation: CASSQNPGESEQFF.

The chain carries TRBV6-5 and TRBJ2-1; 9 positions agree with TRBD2. This CDR3 comprises 15 residues. Germline CDR1 MNHEY, CDR2 SVGAGI. Unmatched junction bases numbered 10, after V lost 7 bases and J lost 6 bases. The CDR3 sequence: CASTASGAYPNEQFF. In DNA, the CDR3 is TGTGCCAGCACCGCTAGCGGGGCATACCCCAATGAGCAGTTCTTC.

The chain joins TRBV11-3 to TRBJ2-1; a weak D match, TRBD2 (6 bases). The V and J ends lost 0 bases and 8 bases respectively, with 14 bases between them. From germline, CDR1 is SGHNT and CDR2 YENEEA. This CDR3 is built from 15 residues. CDR3 sequence (DNA): TGTGCCAGCAGCTTAGACCCAACTAGCTCGGATGAGCAGTTCTTC. Its translation: CASSLDPTSSDEQFF.

V gene TRBV18 combines with J gene TRBJ2-1; TRBD2 matches 12 bases. V was clipped by 3 bases and J by 7 bases; unmatched bases: 4. The CDR3 length is 15 residues. CDR1 is KGHSH, CDR2 LQKENI, per germline. For the CDR3, the DNA is TGTGCCAGCTCACCGACTAGCGGGAGTCCGAATGAGCAGTTCTTC. The encoded protein is CASSPTSGSPNEQFF.

The chain carries TRBV27 and TRBJ2-2, with D possibly TRBD2 on 6 matching bases. This CDR3 contains 17 residues. V lost 3 bases to trimming and J lost 1 base, with 15 bases between them. Germline lookup yields CDR1 MNHEY and CDR2 SMNVEV (reference sequence). CDR3 in amino acids: CASSFPSDRGNTGELFF. The CDR3 region has the DNA TGTGCCAGCAGTTTCCCTAGCGATAGAGGGAACACCGGGGAGCTGTTTTTT.

The rearrangement joins TRBV4-3 to TRBJ1-3; no clear D. Trimming took off 0 bases at V and 0 bases at J, with 21 bases between the two ends. The CDR3 consists of 20 residues. Germline lookup yields CDR1 LGHNA and CDR2 YSLEER. This CDR3 reads CASSQDGPGILGYSGNTIYF. The CDR3 DNA reads TGCGCCAGCAGCCAAGATGGCCCGGGGATATTAGGTTACTCTGGAAACACCATATATTTT.

The J gene is TRBJ2-7, the V gene TRBV7-8, with no clear D. CDR1 SGHVS and CDR2 FQNEAQ come from the germline V gene. V gave up 5 bases and J gave up 2 bases, with 13 bases separating them. The CDR3 length is 14 residues. DNA for the CDR3: TGTGCCAGCAGCATACCTCCACAAGCCTACGAGCAGTACTTC. Translation gives CASSIPPQAYEQYF.

V is TRBV11-2 and J is TRBJ1-1; D is perhaps TRBD1 (5 bases). CDR1 and CDR2 from the germline V gene are SGHAT and FQNNGV. This CDR3 contains 15 residues. V was shortened by 5 bases and J by 1 base, with 14 bases between the two germline ends. DNA of the CDR3: TGTGCCAGCAGCCCCCTCGGGACGTCGAACACTGAAGCTTTCTTT. Translated, it gives CASSPLGTSNTEAFF.